Each of the 16 T cell receptor beta chains below was sequenced from the same sample in a study of CD8 T cells in ankylosing spondylitis. TCRdb re-called the 5' RACE reads through MiXCR, storing one row per CDR3 protein. The table has hundreds of thousands of distinct CDR3 sequences, roughly 32% seen once; the top ten hold approximately 4%. Sequencing was done on a sample of blood, either unsorted or a sorted T cell fraction (not recorded which). Receptors were obtained from a male donor with ankylosing spondylitis or in good health (not recorded which).

The rearrangement links TRBV9 to TRBJ2-1, with 7 bases that match TRBD2. With 4 bases clipped from V and 3 bases from J, the junction kept 4 bases outside the gene matches. The germline V gene has CDR1 SGDLS and CDR2 YYNGEE. The CDR3 is 14 amino acids. The chain's CDR3 is CASSNRDYYNEQFF. The CDR3 DNA is TGTGCCAGCAGCAACCGGGACTACTACAATGAGCAGTTCTTC. The full variable domain, with the rest looked up from reference TRBV9 and TRBJ2-1, is DSGVTQTPKHLITATGQRVTLRCSPRSGDLSVYWYQQSLDQGLQFLIQYYNGEERAKGNILERFSAQQFPDLHSELNLSSLELGDSALYFCASSNRDYYNEQFFGPGTRLTVL.

The chain is built from TRBV20-1 and TRBJ2-3; 8 positions match TRBD2. This CDR3 is built from 15 residues. V lost 6 bases, J lost 0 bases, and 8 bases stayed unmatched. The germline V gene encodes CDR1 DFQATT and CDR2 SNEGSKA (reference sequence). The CDR3 nucleotides are TGCAGTGCCCATAGACTAGCGTCTAGCACAGATACGCAGTATTTT. Translated, it gives CSAHRLASSTDTQYF.

The table lists this clonotype with a few counts. The J gene is TRBJ1-1, the V gene TRBV7-8, with a tentative D call TRBD1 (6 bases). The germline CDR1 and CDR2 sequences are SGHVS and FQNEAQ. Trimming pared 5 bases from V and 2 bases from J, leaving 18 bases between. This CDR3 comprises 16 residues. CDR3 bases: TGTGCCAGCAGCCTTCCCCGAGGGGGGGCCAACACTGAAGCTTTCTTT. It specifies CASSLPRGGANTEAFF.

The gene calls are TRBV6-6 and TRBJ2-1; D uncertain. The CDR3 has 13 amino acids. Germline V gene sequence: CDR1 MNHNY, CDR2 SVGAGI (reference sequence). V was shortened by 4 bases and J by 7 bases, with 11 bases between the two germline ends. The CDR3 region has the DNA TGTGCCAGCAGTTCTCCACTGGGGAATGAGCAGTTCTTC. This sequence encodes CASSSPLGNEQFF.

The genes are TRBV7-3 and TRBJ1-1; no definite D call. In germline, CDR1 is SGHTA, CDR2 FQGTGA. Between the trimmed V and J ends, which lost 5 bases and 0 bases, there was a span of 7 bases. The CDR3 is made up of 13 amino acids. The CDR3 loop reads CASSQTLNTEAFF. The CDR3 DNA reads TGTGCCAGCAGCCAGACACTGAACACTGAAGCTTTCTTT.

The CDR3: CASSFPGADTQYF. The CDR3 nucleotides are TGTGCCAGCAGTTTCCCGGGGGCAGATACGCAGTATTTT. The chain employs TRBV12-3 or TRBV12-4 and TRBJ2-3; D may be TRBD2 (6 bases). The V gene lost 3 bases and the J gene lost 4 bases, with 8 bases spanning the gap. The CDR3 totals 13 residues.

The J gene is TRBJ1-1, the V gene TRBV20-1; D perhaps matches TRBD1 (6 bases). This CDR3 is 15 amino acids long. The V end was cut by 1 base, the J end by 1 base, with 13 bases between. The germline gives CDR1 DFQATT, CDR2 SNEGSKA (reference sequence). In DNA, the CDR3 is TGCAGTGCTAGAGTTCAGGGACATCGGAACACTGAAGCTTTCTTT. It translates to CSARVQGHRNTEAFF.

CDR3 in DNA: TGTGCCAGCAGCTTAGATACAGGAGGGAGCTATGGCTACACCTTC. Translation: CASSLDTGGSYGYTF. This rearrangement joins TRBV7-9 to TRBJ1-2; D perhaps matches TRBD1 (5 bases). This CDR3 is 15 amino acids long. V lost 1 base, J lost 4 bases, and 13 bases lay in between. Germline-derived CDR1 and CDR2 are SEHNR and FQNEAQ (reference sequence).

The chain couples TRBV4-2 to TRBJ2-3, with 7 positions matching TRBD1. The CDR3 sequence is 14 residues long. The V segment lost 7 bases and the J segment 1 base; nucleotides outside the gene matches: 5. CDR1 LGHNA and CDR2 YNFKEQ come from the germline V gene. CDR3 DNA sequence: TGTGCCAGCACCTCGACAGGGCGCACAGATACGCAGTATTTT. It specifies CASTSTGRTDTQYF.

A few counts support this clonotype. The chain joins TRBV5-1 to TRBJ2-3, with 11 positions matching TRBD2. Germline V gene sequence: CDR1 SGHRS, CDR2 YFSETQ. V was pared by 4 bases and J by 1 base, with 5 bases of the junction left unmatched. The CDR3 spans 16 residues. The CDR3 region has the DNA TGCGCCAGCAGCACCGAACTAGCGGGGGGCACAGATACGCAGTATTTT. Translated, it gives CASSTELAGGTDTQYF.

The gene calls are TRBV27 and TRBJ1-1; possible D gene TRBD1, 6 bases. Trimming stripped 7 bases from V and 3 bases from J, with 18 bases between. This CDR3 spans 15 amino acids. Germline V gives CDR1 MNHEY, CDR2 SMNVEV (reference sequence). For the CDR3, the DNA is TGTGCCAGCAACAAGGGGGGCCAGGGCCACACTGAAGCTTTCTTT. It encodes CASNKGGQGHTEAFF.

The chain recombines TRBV29-1 with TRBJ1-2; 9 bases align to TRBD1. Germline trimming cut 4 bases from V and 5 bases from J; bases unmatched to any gene: 5. The CDR3 extends over 13 amino acids. Germline CDR1 SQVTM, CDR2 ANQGSEA. The CDR3 coding sequence is TGCAGCGTTGGACAGGGGGAAGGTTATGGCTACACCTTC. Translation: CSVGQGEGYGYTF.

With regard to this clonotype: The CDR3 carries no conserved terminal phenylalanine or tryptophan, so it likely arises from a read error. The V and J genes are TRBV7-9 and TRBJ1-6; a possible D gene is TRBD1 (5 bases). The V end was cut by 5 bases, the J end by 9 bases, with 14 bases between. CDR1 and CDR2 from the germline V gene are SEHNR and FQNEAQ (reference sequence). The CDR3 has 14 amino acids. The CDR3 is CASSLTPDSSPLHL. The CDR3 DNA follows: TGTGCCAGCAGCCTAACCCCCGACAGTTCACCCCTCCACTTG.

In this sample, this clonotype turned up a few times. V gene TRBV20-1 combines with J gene TRBJ2-5; D might be TRBD2 (5 bases). CDR3 length: 13 residues. V was shortened by 3 bases and J by 2 bases, with 10 bases between the two germline ends. CDR1 is DFQATT and CDR2 is SNEGSKA in the germline V gene (reference sequence). CDR3 protein: CSASSGVQETQYF. CDR3 nucleotides: TGCAGTGCTAGTTCCGGGGTACAAGAGACCCAGTACTTC.

V gene TRBV5-5 combines with J gene TRBJ2-7; possibly TRBD2 for D (5 bases). This CDR3 has 14 amino acids. The V end was cut by 4 bases, the J end by 2 bases, with 13 bases between. Germline-derived CDR1 and CDR2 are SGHKS and YYEKEE (reference sequence). The CDR3 DNA sequence: TGTGCCAGCAGCCAACCGGACTCGGCCTACGAGCAGTACTTC. It encodes CASSQPDSAYEQYF.

This clonotype was seen a handful of times. V and J are TRBV20-1 and TRBJ2-3, with TRBD1 matching 7 bases. The CDR3 runs to 14 residues. V dropped 3 bases and J dropped 1; count of bases not matched to a gene: 4. The germline CDR1 and CDR2 sequences are DFQATT and SNEGSKA (reference sequence). The DNA for the CDR3 is TGCAGTGCTAGCGGGACAGCAGGCACAGATACGCAGTATTTT. Its protein product is CSASGTAGTDTQYF.